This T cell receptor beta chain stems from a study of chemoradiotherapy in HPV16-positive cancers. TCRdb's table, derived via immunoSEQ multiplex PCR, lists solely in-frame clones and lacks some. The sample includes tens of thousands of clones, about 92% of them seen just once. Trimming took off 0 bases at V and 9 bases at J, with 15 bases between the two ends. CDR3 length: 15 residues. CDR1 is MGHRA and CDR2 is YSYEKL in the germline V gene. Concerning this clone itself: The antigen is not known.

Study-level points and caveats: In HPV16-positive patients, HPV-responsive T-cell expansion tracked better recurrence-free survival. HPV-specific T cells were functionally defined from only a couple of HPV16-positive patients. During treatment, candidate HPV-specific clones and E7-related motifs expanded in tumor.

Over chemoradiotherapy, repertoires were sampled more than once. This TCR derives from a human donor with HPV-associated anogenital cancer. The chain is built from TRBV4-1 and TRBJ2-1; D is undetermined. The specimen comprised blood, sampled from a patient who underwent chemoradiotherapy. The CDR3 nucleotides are TGCGCCAGCAGCCAAGAGGCCCCACGCACCGGTGAGCAGTTCTTC. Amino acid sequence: CASSQEAPRTGEQFF.